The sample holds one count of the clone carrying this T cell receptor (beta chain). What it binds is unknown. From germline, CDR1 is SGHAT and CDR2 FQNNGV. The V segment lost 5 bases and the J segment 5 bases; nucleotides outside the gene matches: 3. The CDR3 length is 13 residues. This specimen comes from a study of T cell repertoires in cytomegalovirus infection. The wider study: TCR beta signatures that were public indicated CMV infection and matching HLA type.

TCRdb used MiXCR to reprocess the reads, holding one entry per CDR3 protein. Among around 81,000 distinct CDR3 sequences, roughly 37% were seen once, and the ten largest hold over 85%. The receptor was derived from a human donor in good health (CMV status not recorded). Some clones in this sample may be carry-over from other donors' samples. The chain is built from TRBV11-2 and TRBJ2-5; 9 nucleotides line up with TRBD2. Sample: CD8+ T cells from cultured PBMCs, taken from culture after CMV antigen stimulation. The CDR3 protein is CASSLAGGETQYF. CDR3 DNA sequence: TGTGCCAGCAGCCTGGCGGGGGGGGAGACCCAGTACTTC.